The 4 T cell receptor beta chains given below trace back to one sample, sequenced in a study of T cells in Graves' hyperthyroidism and ophthalmopathy. The investigators amplified TCR beta CDR3 regions from RNA transcripts. When the TCR CDR3 underwent first-round RT-PCR, the HTBI primer set was used. TCRdb re-derived calls from the multiplex PCR reads in MiXCR, one entry per CDR3 protein. In the table there are about 330,000 distinct CDR3 sequences, 12% to 15% of which are singletons. The sample consisted of blood. The receptors were sampled from a woman between 35 and 50 years old with Graves' ophthalmopathy.

The J gene is TRBJ2-3, the V gene TRBV30, with 9 bases matching TRBD2. Per germline, CDR1 GTSNPN and CDR2 SVGIG (reference sequence). V lost 2 bases, J lost 6 bases, and 6 bases stayed unmatched. The length of the CDR3 is 14 residues. This CDR3 is CAWSRLAGLDTQYF. As DNA, the CDR3 is TGTGCCTGGAGTCGGCTAGCGGGACTGGATACGCAGTATTTT.

The sample holds many counts of this clonotype. The rearrangement uses TRBV2 and TRBJ1-1; unclear D gene. V was shortened by 0 bases and J by 1 base, with 24 bases between the two germline ends. Germline V gene lookup returns CDR1 SNHLY and CDR2 FYNNEI. The CDR3 is 20 residues long. Here the CDR3 reads CASSEALQVAHRGWNTEAFF. The CDR3 nucleotides are TGTGCCAGCAGTGAAGCGCTTCAAGTGGCCCACAGAGGGTGGAACACTGAAGCTTTCTTT.

This clonotype has only a few counts. The chain has TRBV19 and TRBJ2-2; no definite D call. V lost 6 bases to trimming and J lost 3 bases, with 17 bases between them. The CDR3 totals 16 residues. Germline V gene sequence: CDR1 LNHDA, CDR2 SQIVND (reference sequence). The chain's CDR3 is CASRSLFGSHTGELFF. The CDR3 region has the DNA TGTGCCAGTAGAAGCCTATTTGGCAGCCACACCGGGGAGCTGTTTTTT.

The rearrangement joins TRBV12-3 or TRBV12-4 to TRBJ1-4; D remains unclear. The CDR3 runs 10 residues. V lost 8 bases, J lost 3 bases, and 1 base lay in between. In DNA form, the CDR3 reads TGTGCCAGCGCTAATGAAAAACTGTTTTTT. Its translation: CASANEKLFF.